This paragraph covers one TCR beta chain sequence. Its antigen is currently unknown. The ends lost 7 bases at V and 4 bases at J; junction bases unmatched: 5. Germline V lookup: CDR1 MNHEY, CDR2 SVGAGI. This CDR3 spans 14 amino acids. The data belong to a study of Ad26.COV2.S vaccination and SARS-CoV-2 variants. Study-wide context: The vaccine Ad26.COV2.S was put into the muscle once, or twice with 56 days between.

Specified treatment: roughly 19 received Ad26.COV2.S at low or high dose, single or two shots; roughly five received placebo; per-sample allocation not given. On day 63 after the first injection, vaccine and placebo recipients gave samples. General study results and limits: Analyses of TCR breadth and depth may have underestimated total T cell responses.

The assay was immunoSEQ multiplex PCR, and TCRdb's table has in-frame clones only and misses some. The table lists more than 250,000 clones, 80% to 90% of them singletons. This clonotype originated in a person between 18 and 65 years old who received the Ad26.COV2.S COVID-19 vaccine or a placebo. The sample in question was peripheral blood, obtained in a trial of Ad26.COV2.S vaccine versus placebo. The chain couples TRBV6-5 to TRBJ2-1; the match to TRBD1 covers 9 bases. The CDR3 sequence: CASTWTGDYNEQFF. DNA for the CDR3: TGTGCCAGCACCTGGACAGGGGATTACAATGAGCAGTTCTTC.